These 6 T cell receptor beta chains were all obtained from the same sample, sequenced in a study of cytomegalovirus exposure and HLA in healthy donors. It was with 60 Vbeta and 13 Jbeta primers that the PCR ran. The protocol was immunoSEQ multiplex PCR, while the TCRdb copy is restricted to in-frame clones and leaves out a portion. The sample contains about 130,000 clones, around 85% of which appear only once. Sequences were obtained from PBMCs. These receptors were taken from a man between 18 and 29 years old in good health and CMV-seropositive.

The V and J genes are TRBV4-3 and TRBJ2-1; 7 bases match TRBD2. The CDR3 extends over 15 amino acids. Trimming at V came to 0 bases and at J to 3 bases, leaving 2 bases not matched to a gene. Germline V CDR1 and CDR2: LGHNA, YSLEER. The CDR3 here is CASSQDRDYYNEQFF. The CDR3 DNA sequence: TGCGCCAGCAGCCAAGACCGGGACTACTACAATGAGCAGTTCTTC.

This clone appeared a single time. V usage is TRBV11-2 and J usage is TRBJ2-2; no clear D. This CDR3 is 14 amino acids long. Germline values: CDR1 SGHAT, CDR2 FQNNGV. The germline V and J ends were trimmed by 0 bases and 6 bases, with 8 bases remaining between them. The DNA of the CDR3 is TGTGCCAGCAGCTTAGAGGCCGTTTCCGGGGAGCTGTTTTTT. It translates to CASSLEAVSGELFF. Full variable domain (rest looked up from reference TRBV11-2 and TRBJ2-2): EAGVAQSPRYKIIEKRQSVAFWCNPISGHATLYWYQQILGQGPKLLIQFQNNGVVDDSQLPKDRFSAERLKGVDSTLKIQPAKLEDSAVYLCASSLEAVSGELFFGEGSRLTVL.

The chain combines TRBV5-4 with TRBJ2-5, with 7 nucleotides matching TRBD1. CDR1 is SGHNT and CDR2 is YYREEE in the germline V gene (reference sequence). This CDR3 contains 14 residues. V shed 4 bases, J shed 4 bases, and the junction held 7 bases outside the gene matches. Here the CDR3 reads CASSDRTGLETQYF. The CDR3 DNA reads as TGTGCCAGCAGCGATCGGACAGGTCTAGAGACCCAGTACTTC.

This chain uses TRBV5-1 with TRBJ1-2; 9 positions match TRBD1. CDR1 and CDR2 from the germline V gene are SGHRS and YFSETQ. CDR3 length equals 14 residues. The V and J ends lost 0 bases and 5 bases, in that order; junction bases with no gene match: 2. The CDR3 bases are TGCGCCAGCAGCTTGGCCGGGACAGGGTATGGCTACACCTTC. Residues: CASSLAGTGYGYTF.

V gene TRBV7-8 combines with J gene TRBJ1-1; 9 bases are shared with TRBD1. V lost 5 bases and J lost 5; bases outside the gene matches: 12. Germline V gene data show CDR1 as SGHVS and CDR2 as FQNEAQ. This CDR3 spans 16 amino acids. The CDR3 region has the DNA TGTGCCAGCAGCACCCGAAGACAGGGGGGACTGACTGAAGCTTTCTTT. As protein: CASSTRRQGGLTEAFF.

The genes are TRBV4-1 and TRBJ1-6, with a tentative D call TRBD1 (5 bases). V gave up 4 bases and J gave up 9 bases, with 19 bases separating them. CDR3 length: 16 residues. Germline CDR1 MGHRA, CDR2 YSYEKL. The chain's CDR3 is CASSPKSRDSGSPLHF. CDR3 nucleotides: TGCGCCAGCAGCCCGAAATCCCGGGACTCTGGTTCACCCCTCCACTTT.